Below, 21 T cell receptor beta chains from the same sample are listed, as sequenced in a study of cytomegalovirus exposure and HLA in healthy donors. The PCR had 60 Vbeta and 13 Jbeta primers. The table came from immunoSEQ multiplex PCR; TCRdb's copy has only in-frame clones and leaves some out. The sample has 140,000 or so clones, about 82% seen once. The specimen was PBMCs. Source of these receptors: a woman between 35 and 50 years old in good health and CMV-seropositive.

The table lists this clone with a few counts. The chain is built from TRBV27 and TRBJ1-5; TRBD1 agrees at 10 bases. The CDR3 has 16 amino acids. J lost 4 bases, V lost 0 bases, and 3 bases had no gene match. Germline CDR1 is MNHEY and CDR2 is SMNVEV (reference sequence). The CDR3 reads CASSLSGTGANQPQHF. The CDR3 coding sequence is TGTGCCAGCAGTTTATCGGGGACAGGGGCGAATCAGCCCCAGCATTTT.

This CDR3 reads CSVDPGLAGGTSPDTQYF. The CDR3 DNA reads as TGCAGCGTTGACCCTGGACTAGCGGGGGGCACCTCCCCAGATACGCAGTATTTT. The V and J genes are TRBV29-1 and TRBJ2-3; 14 nucleotides align to TRBD2. Germline V CDR1 and CDR2: SQVTM, ANQGSEA. The CDR3 has 18 residues. Trimming cost V 3 bases and J 4 bases; bases outside gene matches: 12.

The chain carries TRBV7-8 and TRBJ1-1, with TRBD1 as a possible D gene (5 bases). Per germline, CDR1 SGHVS and CDR2 FQNEAQ. This CDR3 is built from 13 residues. V was shortened by 3 bases and J by 1 base, with 6 bases between the two germline ends. CDR3 sequence reads: CASSFQGNTEAFF. The DNA for the CDR3 is TGTGCCAGCAGCTTTCAGGGGAACACTGAAGCTTTCTTT.

This sequence joins TRBV2 and TRBJ2-5; 8 nucleotides agree with TRBD1. In germline, CDR1 is SNHLY, CDR2 FYNNEI. This CDR3 spans 12 amino acids. With V trimmed by 7 bases and J by 3 bases, 1 base remained unmatched. CDR3 amino acids: CASKGQEETQYF. CDR3 bases: TGTGCCAGCAAGGGACAGGAAGAGACCCAGTACTTC. The full variable domain, completed using reference TRBV2 and TRBJ2-5, is EPEVTQTPSHQVTQMGQEVILRCVPISNHLYFYWYRQILGQKVEFLVSFYNNEISEKSEIFDDQFSVERPDGSNFTLKIRSTKLEDSAMYFCASKGQEETQYFGPGTRLLVL.

The CDR3: CASISDLYGYTF. CDR3 coding DNA: TGCGCCAGCATTTCCGACTTATATGGCTACACCTTC. The gene calls are TRBV10-2 and TRBJ1-2; no reliable D call. V was pared by 7 bases and J by 5 bases, with 11 bases between. Germline V gene lookup returns CDR1 WSHSY and CDR2 SAAADI. The CDR3 runs 12 residues.

V and J are TRBV4-3 and TRBJ1-1, with a weak D call TRBD1 (5 bases). Germline V gives CDR1 LGHNA, CDR2 YSLEER. V gave up 0 bases and J gave up 4 bases, with 9 bases separating them. This CDR3 has 14 residues. The CDR3 nucleotides read TGCGCCAGCAGCCAAGATTGGGGGGGCACTGAAGCTTTCTTT. Protein product: CASSQDWGGTEAFF.

The chain recombines TRBV7-9 with TRBJ1-6; D might be TRBD1 (5 bases). The CDR3 length is 15 residues. CDR1 and CDR2 (germline): SEHNR, FQNEAQ (reference sequence). With 6 bases removed from V and 1 base from J, the gap between germline ends came to 10 bases. CDR3 in DNA: TGTGCCAGCAGTTATCAGGGTTCCTATAATTCACCCCTCCACTTT. This codes for CASSYQGSYNSPLHF.

V usage is TRBV6-5 and J usage is TRBJ1-3; D gene unclear. This CDR3 has 14 amino acids. Per germline, CDR1 MNHEY and CDR2 SVGAGI. The V and J ends lost 0 bases and 6 bases respectively, with 9 bases between them. CDR3 sequence: CASSYSGQTNTIYF. In nucleotides, the CDR3 is TGTGCCAGCAGTTACTCGGGCCAGACAAACACCATATATTTT.

The V and J genes are TRBV6-5 and TRBJ1-2; 7 positions match TRBD1. The CDR3 is made up of 14 amino acids. Trimming removed 0 bases from V and 4 bases from J; junction bases left unmatched: 2. Germline V gene lookup returns CDR1 MNHEY and CDR2 SVGAGI. CDR3 DNA sequence: TGTGCCAGCAGTTACTCAGGGGGCGTCTATGGCTACACCTTC. Protein product: CASSYSGGVYGYTF.

The chain is built from TRBV19 and TRBJ1-4; 10 nucleotides line up with TRBD1. The V gene's germline CDR1 is LNHDA and CDR2 SQIVND (reference sequence). V trimming: 8 bases; J trimming: 8 bases; junction bases outside the gene matches: 8. The CDR3 runs to 14 residues. The CDR3 sequence: CASSETGGGEKLFF. The CDR3 nucleotides are TGTGCCAGTTCCGAGACAGGGGGCGGCGAAAAACTGTTTTTT.

The gene calls are TRBV30 and TRBJ2-5; no clear D gene. The CDR3 spans 13 residues. Trimming stripped 0 bases from V and 4 bases from J, with 9 bases between. Germline V gene sequence: CDR1 GTSNPN, CDR2 SVGIG (reference sequence). CDR3 residues: CAWSVRSRETQYF. The CDR3 coding sequence is TGTGCCTGGAGTGTACGGAGTCGAGAGACCCAGTACTTC.

The chain combines TRBV4-1 with TRBJ2-1; maybe TRBD2 (5 bases). The CDR3 totals 13 residues. V was pared by 4 bases and J by 7 bases, with 11 bases between. Germline V gene data show CDR1 as MGHRA and CDR2 as YSYEKL. The CDR3 protein is CASSPASWNEQFF. Here the CDR3 DNA reads TGCGCCAGCAGCCCCGCTAGCTGGAATGAGCAGTTCTTC.

The J gene is TRBJ2-7, the V gene TRBV6-6, with 7 positions matching TRBD1. Trimming removed 5 bases from V and 10 bases from J; junction bases left unmatched: 8. The V gene's germline CDR1 is MNHNY and CDR2 SVGAGI (reference sequence). There are 12 residues in the CDR3. The CDR3 loop is CASSEGQRLQYF. In DNA, the CDR3 is TGTGCCAGCAGTGAGGGACAGAGGCTACAGTACTTC.

This clone was recorded a few times. The rearrangement links TRBV5-4 to TRBJ2-2; 7 nucleotides line up with TRBD1. The CDR3 length is 15 residues. Germline V gene data show CDR1 as SGHNT and CDR2 as YYREEE (reference sequence). The ends lost 5 bases at V and 2 bases at J; junction bases unmatched: 6. CDR3 coding DNA: TGTGCCAGCAGTAAGCAGGGGGTTAACACCGGGGAGCTGTTTTTT. This gives the protein CASSKQGVNTGELFF.

This sequence joins TRBV25-1 and TRBJ2-5, with a tentative D call TRBD1 (5 bases). The DNA end is a closer match to TRBJ2-7, so the J assignment may be wrong. Germline CDR1 and CDR2: MGHDK and SYGVNS. The CDR3 covers 15 residues. Here the CDR3 reads CASSEGQGKPYEQYF. CDR3 in DNA: TGTGCCAGCAGTGAGGGGCAAGGGAAACCCTACGAGCAGTACTTC.

V is TRBV28 and J is TRBJ2-7, with D perhaps TRBD2 (5 bases). The germline V and J ends were trimmed by 2 bases and 6 bases, with 8 bases remaining between them. The CDR3 spans 12 residues. The V gene's germline CDR1 is MDHEN and CDR2 SYDVKM. The CDR3 spells CASSLIRGEQYF. CDR3 nucleotides: TGTGCCAGCAGTTTAATCCGGGGCGAGCAGTACTTC.

This clone was counted a single time. The chain has TRBV5-6 and TRBJ2-5; 10 nucleotides line up with TRBD1. The J call could be wrong; TRBJ2-7 is a better fit for the DNA end. The length of the CDR3 is 15 residues. CDR1 and CDR2 from the germline V gene are SGHDT and YYEEEE. CDR3 in amino acids: CASSLGGTGAHEQYF. For the CDR3, the DNA is TGTGCCAGCAGCTTGGGCGGGACAGGGGCCCACGAGCAGTACTTC.

The genes are TRBV20-1 and TRBJ2-3; the D is unclear. Germline lookup yields CDR1 DFQATT and CDR2 SNEGSKA (reference sequence). The CDR3 extends over 10 amino acids. V was pared by 4 bases and J by 6 bases, with 5 bases between. The DNA of the CDR3 is TGCAGTGCTACTGTCGATACGCAGTATTTT. Protein product: CSATVDTQYF.

The chain combines TRBV2 with TRBJ2-5; TRBD1 might be the D (6 bases). From germline, CDR1 is SNHLY and CDR2 FYNNEI. The CDR3 loop spans 13 amino acids. V lost 6 bases and J 3 bases, leaving 11 bases between the germline ends. The DNA of the CDR3 is TGTGCCAGCAGGCGAGGGACAAAAGAGACCCAGTACTTC. As protein: CASRRGTKETQYF.

Only a few counts were recorded for this clone. This chain joins TRBV6-5 and TRBJ2-3; TRBD2 agrees at 9 bases. Germline V gene sequence: CDR1 MNHEY, CDR2 SVGAGI. CDR3 size: 16 residues. Trimming cost V 0 bases and J 6 bases; bases outside gene matches: 7. The DNA of the CDR3 is TGTGCCAGCAGTTACTCGGGGCGGGGGGGCAGGGATACGCAGTATTTT. Amino acid sequence: CASSYSGRGGRDTQYF.

This clone came up a few times. The genes are TRBV2 and TRBJ2-5, with D perhaps TRBD2 (6 bases). The end of the DNA fits TRBJ2-7 better, so the J call may be wrong. The V gene's germline CDR1 is SNHLY and CDR2 FYNNEI. The CDR3 runs to 13 residues. The CDR3 region is CASARDLVYEQYF. In DNA form, the CDR3 reads TGTGCCAGCGCCCGGGACTTGGTCTACGAGCAGTACTTC.